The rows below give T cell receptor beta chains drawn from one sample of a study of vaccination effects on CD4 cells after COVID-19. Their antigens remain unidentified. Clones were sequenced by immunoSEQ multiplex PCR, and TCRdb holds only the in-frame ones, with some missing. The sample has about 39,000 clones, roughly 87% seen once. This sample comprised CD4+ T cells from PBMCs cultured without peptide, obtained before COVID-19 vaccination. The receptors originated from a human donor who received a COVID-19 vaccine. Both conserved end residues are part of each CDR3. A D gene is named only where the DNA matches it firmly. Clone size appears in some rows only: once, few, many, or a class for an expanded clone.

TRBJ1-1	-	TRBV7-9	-	TGTGCCAGCAGCTTAGCCAGACAAAAAAGGCGGGGGAACACTGAAGCTTTCTTT	CASSLARQKRRGNTEAFF
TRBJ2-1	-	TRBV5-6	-	TGTGCCAGCAGCCCGGCAGCCCAGATATACAATGAGCAGTTCTTC	CASSPAAQIYNEQFF
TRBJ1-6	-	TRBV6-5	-	TGTGCCAGCAGTCTCCGACGGAATGGGGATTCACCCCTCCACTTT	CASSLRRNGDSPLHF
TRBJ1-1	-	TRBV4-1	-	TGCGCCAGCAGCCAACAACAGGTTTCCACTGAAGCTTTCTTT	CASSQQQVSTEAFF
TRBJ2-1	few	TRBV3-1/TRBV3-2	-	TGTGCCAGCAGCCACCGCATGGGCCATGCCTACAATGAGCAGTTCTTC	CASSHRMGHAYNEQFF
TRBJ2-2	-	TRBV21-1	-	TGTGCCAGCAGCAAAGGGACAGGGGGCTACGGGGAGCTGTTTTTT	CASSKGTGGYGELFF
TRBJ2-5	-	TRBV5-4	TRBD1	TGTGCCAGCAGCTTGGTGGCAGGGGGTGGGGACCAGTACTTC	CASSLVAGGGDQYF
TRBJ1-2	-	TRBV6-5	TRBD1	TGTGCCAGCACATCTGGACAGGGAAAAAGCTATGGCTACACCTTC	CASTSGQGKSYGYTF
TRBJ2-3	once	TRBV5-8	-	TGTGCCAGCAGCTTGGGACACCAGTACACAGATACGCAGTATTTT	CASSLGHQYTDTQYF
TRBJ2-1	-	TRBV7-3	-	TGTGCCAGCAGCCCCGGACCCAGGGACAATGAGCAGTTCTTC	CASSPGPRDNEQFF
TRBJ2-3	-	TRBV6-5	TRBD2	TGTGCCAGCAGTTCGGGACTAGCGACAGATACGCAGTATTTT	CASSSGLATDTQYF
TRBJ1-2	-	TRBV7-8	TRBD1	TGTGCCAGCAGCAAGACAGGGAGGGATAGCTATGGCTACACCTTC	CASSKTGRDSYGYTF
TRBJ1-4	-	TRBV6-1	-	TGTGCCAGCAGTAACCAGGGGATGGCTAATGAAAAACTGTTTTTT	CASSNQGMANEKLFF
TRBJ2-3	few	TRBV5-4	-	TGTGCCAGCAGGCCGGGACTTAGCACAGATACGCAGTATTTT	CASRPGLSTDTQYF
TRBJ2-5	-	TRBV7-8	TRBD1	TGTGCCAGCAGCTTATCCCGTGACAGGGGAGAGACCCAGTACTTC	CASSLSRDRGETQYF
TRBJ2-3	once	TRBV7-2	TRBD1	TGTGCCAGCAGCTCCGGGACAGGGGGCGGTGAGACAGATACGCAGTATTTT	CASSSGTGGGETDTQYF
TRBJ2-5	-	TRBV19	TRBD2	TGTGCCAGTAGTTCAGGACTAGCGGCCGGCCAAGAGACCCAGTACTTC	CASSSGLAAGQETQYF
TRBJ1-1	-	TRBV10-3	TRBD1	TGTGCCGTCCGGGAGGCCGACAGGGAAAACACTGAAGCTTTCTTT	CAVREADRENTEAFF
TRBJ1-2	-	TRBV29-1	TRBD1	TGCAGCGTTCTAGGACAGGGAAAGTTTTACGGCTATGGCTACACCTTC	CSVLGQGKFYGYGYTF
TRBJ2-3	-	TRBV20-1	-	TGCAGTGTCGGTAGAGATACGCAGTATTTT	CSVGRDTQYF
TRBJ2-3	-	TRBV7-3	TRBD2	TGTGCCAGCAGCTTATTTGGCTCAGCGGGGAGCACAGATACGCAGTATTTT	CASSLFGSAGSTDTQYF
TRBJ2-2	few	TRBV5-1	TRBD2	TGCGCCAGCGGACTAGCGGGGGGGTCCACCGGGGAGCTGTTTTTT	CASGLAGGSTGELFF
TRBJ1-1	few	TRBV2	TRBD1	TGTGCCAGCCTACAGGGGACGAACACTGAAGCTTTCTTT	CASLQGTNTEAFF
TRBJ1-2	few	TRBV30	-	TGTGCCTGGAGTGTACGGGGGACATACTATGGCTACACCTTC	CAWSVRGTYYGYTF
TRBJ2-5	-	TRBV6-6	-	TGTGCCGGACAACGCGGAGCAGGGGAGACCCAGTACTTC	CAGQRGAGETQYF
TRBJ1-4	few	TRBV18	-	TGTGCCAGCTCACCACCGGGGCCGGGGGAAAAACTGTTTTTT	CASSPPGPGEKLFF
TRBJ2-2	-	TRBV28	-	TGTGCCAGCAGACAGGGTGGGAACACCGGGGAGCTGTTTTTT	CASRQGGNTGELFF
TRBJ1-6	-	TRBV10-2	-	TGCGCCAGCACGAGTTACCTTAATTCACCCCTCCACTTT	CASTSYLNSPLHF
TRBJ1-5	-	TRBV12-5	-	TGTGCTAGTGGTCCCGACTGGGAGAGCAATCAGCCCCAGCATTTT	CASGPDWESNQPQHF
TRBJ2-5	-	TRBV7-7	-	TGTGCCAGCAGCCCGGATCGAGAGACCCAGTACTTC	CASSPDRETQYF
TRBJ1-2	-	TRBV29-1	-	TGCAGCGTCCGCGGGGAGGGGATTACTAACTATGGCTACACCTTC	CSVRGEGITNYGYTF
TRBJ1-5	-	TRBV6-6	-	TGTGCCAGCACCGGGGTCCTTAGCAATCAGCCCCAGCATTTT	CASTGVLSNQPQHF